This T cell receptor (beta chain) was retrieved from a study of long-term antiretroviral therapy in people with HIV. Findings and limits, study-wide: Collection of the blood, which took place between the mid-2000s and the late 2010s, possibly occurred under older ART regimens.

In the case of this clone: What it binds is unknown.

The CDR3 runs to 18 residues. V was clipped by 4 bases and J by 3 bases; unmatched bases: 13. Per germline, CDR1 SGHKS and CDR2 YYEKEE (reference sequence). The assay used was immunoSEQ (version v3.0), run at survey level. The sequencing target was roughly 35,000-50,000 T-cell genomes per sample. The table came from immunoSEQ multiplex PCR; TCRdb's copy has only in-frame clones and leaves some out. The top ten hold 6.9% of the sample, which has about 21,000 clones, roughly four fifths seen once. The V call is TRBV5-5, the J call TRBJ2-1; 10 bases are a match to TRBD2. The sequence derives from a man in his fifties with HIV. This material consisted of unsorted PBMCs, taken 2.2 years after starting antiretroviral therapy. The CDR3 protein is CASSAGGRTSGNYNEQFF. In nucleotides, the CDR3 is TGTGCCAGCAGCGCGGGGGGCCGGACTAGCGGCAACTACAATGAGCAGTTCTTC.